These T cell receptor beta chains were read from a single sample in a study of blood T cell repertoires in COVID-19. The method was immunoSEQ multiplex PCR; TCRdb's version includes in-frame clones alone and lacks a portion of them. The sample consists of 350,000 or so clones, roughly 90% of them appearing once. Sequencing was performed on PBMCs or T cells enriched from blood (not recorded which). These receptors came from a woman aged 30 to 39 who had been exposed to COVID-19. CDR3s include the opening cysteine and the closing phenylalanine or tryptophan. Each record gives: clone size, J gene, V gene, D gene, CDR3 DNA, CDR3 protein. D genes are given only for firm matches. Not all rows give a size; the values are once, few, many and, for expanded clones, a class.

- TRBJ2-1 TRBV29-1 - TGCAGCGTTGAGGGGGCAGGTCAGATCTCCTACAATGAGCAGTTCTTC CSVEGAGQISYNEQFF
- TRBJ2-7 TRBV6-5 TRBD1 TGTGCCAGCACCGTCCGGGACAGGACCTACGAGCAGTACTTC CASTVRDRTYEQYF
- TRBJ2-2 TRBV18 - TGTGCCAGCTCACCATCGGAGGGCCCTAACACCGGGGAGCTGTTTTTT CASSPSEGPNTGELFF
- TRBJ2-5 TRBV19 - TGTGCCAGTAGTATCGTACCCGGGGGAGAGACCCAGTACTTC CASSIVPGGETQYF
- TRBJ2-5 TRBV19 TRBD1 TGTGCCAGTAGTATATCCCCTTCCCCGACACAGGGGATGGGGACCCGGTACTTC CASSISPSPTQGMGTRYF
- TRBJ2-7 TRBV9 - TGTGCCAGCAGCCCCAGTGGAGGCGACACTTACGAGCAGTACTTC CASSPSGGDTYEQYF
- TRBJ1-5 TRBV5-1 - TGCGCCAGCAGCGTGGACAGTTACAATCAGCCCCAGCATTTT CASSVDSYNQPQHF
- TRBJ2-2 TRBV19 - TGTGCCAGTAGGAACAGAGAGAACACCGGGGAGCTGTTTTTT CASRNRENTGELFF
- TRBJ2-5 TRBV21-1 - TGTGCCAGCAGCGGGGCCAGAGGGAGGGAGACCCAGTACTTC CASSGARGRETQYF
many TRBJ1-1 TRBV28 TRBD1 TGTGCCAGCAGAGGGACAGGAGGCTTGAACACTGAAGCTTTCTTT CASRGTGGLNTEAFF
- TRBJ2-1 TRBV12-3/TRBV12-4 - TGTGCCAGCAGTTTCCGGGACTCAAATGAGCAGTTCTTC CASSFRDSNEQFF
once TRBJ2-1 TRBV19 - TGTGCCAGTAGTATCGGCAGGGCTAATGAGCAGTTCTTC CASSIGRANEQFF
- TRBJ1-5 TRBV30 - TGTGCCTGGAGTGGAGGAGCCCCGAGCAATCAGCCCCAGCATTTT CAWSGGAPSNQPQHF
- TRBJ1-4 TRBV7-9 TRBD1 TGTGCCAGCAGCCTTCTGACAGGGGGAACTAATGAAAAACTGTTTTTT CASSLLTGGTNEKLFF
- TRBJ2-4 TRBV12-2 - TGTGCAAGTCGCTCGGACAGGTCCTTAGCCAAAAACATTCAGTACTTC CASRSDRSLAKNIQYF
- TRBJ2-1 TRBV27 TRBD2 TGTGCCAGCAGTACTAGCGGCTCCTACAATGAGCAGTTCTTC CASSTSGSYNEQFF
- TRBJ1-5 TRBV6-5 - TGTGCCAGCAGTTCTTCTACAGGGTTGGGCAATCAGCCCCAGCATTTT CASSSSTGLGNQPQHF
- TRBJ1-2 TRBV10-3 TRBD1 TGTGCCATCAGTGCCGGGACAGGGGATAACTATGGCTACACCTTC CAISAGTGDNYGYTF
- TRBJ1-2 TRBV5-6 TRBD1 TGTGCCAGCAGCGCGGGGACAGTCTATGGCTACACCTTC CASSAGTVYGYTF
once TRBJ2-2 TRBV9 - TGTGCCAGCAGCGTCTCGGGGTTCGACACCGGGGAGCTGTTTTTT CASSVSGFDTGELFF
- TRBJ2-7 TRBV15 - TGTGCCACCAGCAGAGAGTTTGGGGGGAGGACCTACGAGCAGTACTTC CATSREFGGRTYEQYF
once TRBJ2-1 TRBV6-4 TRBD1 TGTGCCAGCAGTGACCAGGACAGGGTCTTGAATGAGCAGTTCTTC CASSDQDRVLNEQFF
few TRBJ1-6 TRBV5-4 TRBD1 TGTGCCAGCAGCGAGGACAGGGGGCGTTCACCCCTCCACTTT CASSEDRGRSPLHF
- TRBJ2-3 TRBV21-1 - TGTGCCAGCAGCAAGACTAGCGGACCCAGCACAGATACGCAGTATTTT CASSKTSGPSTDTQYF
- TRBJ1-5 TRBV3-1/TRBV3-2 - TGTGCCAGCAGCCAAGGGGGGGATCAGCCCCAGCATTTT CASSQGGDQPQHF
- TRBJ2-7 TRBV27 - TGTGCCAGCGGACCCGGGATACCGAGCTCCTACGAGCAGTACTTC CASGPGIPSSYEQYF
few TRBJ1-3 TRBV5-1 - TGCGCCAGCAGCTTGAGCGGGGAATCTGGAAACACCATATATTTT CASSLSGESGNTIYF
- TRBJ2-1 TRBV10-1 - TGCGCCAGCCAGGAGACGGGAAATGAGCAGTTCTTC CASQETGNEQFF
few TRBJ1-5 TRBV2 - TGTGCCAGCAGTCACAGGGTCGGTCAGCCCCAGCATTTT CASSHRVGQPQHF
- TRBJ1-5 TRBV9 TRBD1 TGTGCCAGCAGCGTAGGACAGGGGAGCAATCAGCCCCAGCATTTT CASSVGQGSNQPQHF
once TRBJ2-3 TRBV5-1 - TGCGCCAGCAGCCCCGGAGGGGAATTGGATACGCAGTATTTT CASSPGGELDTQYF
- TRBJ2-3 TRBV6-1 - TGTGCCAGCAGTGAAGCGCTAGCCATGGGGACAGATACGCAGTATTTT CASSEALAMGTDTQYF
- TRBJ2-1 TRBV3-1/TRBV3-2 - TGTGCCAGCAGCCTTAGACAGACCTTAGGTGAGCAGTTCTTC CASSLRQTLGEQFF
- TRBJ1-2 TRBV28 - TGTGCCAGCAGTTTGGTACAGGTATCTGGCTACACCTTC CASSLVQVSGYTF
few TRBJ1-1 TRBV19 TRBD1 TGTGCCAGTAGTATAGATGGGACAGAGAACACTGAAGCTTTCTTT CASSIDGTENTEAFF
- TRBJ1-5 TRBV11-3 - TGTGCCAGCAGCTTAGTGGCGGATCAGCCCCAGCATTTT CASSLVADQPQHF
once TRBJ1-1 TRBV18 - TGTGCCAGCTCACCAATCGTCGCGGGAGAAGCTTTCTTT CASSPIVAGEAFF
- TRBJ1-2 TRBV28 - TGTGCCAGCAGTTTATCATCCCCAGGAGGCTACACCTTC CASSLSSPGGYTF
- TRBJ2-7 TRBV29-1 - TGCAGCGTTGAGACAGCGACTTCCTACGAGCAGTACTTC CSVETATSYEQYF
- TRBJ2-5 TRBV7-8 - TGTGCCAGCAGCTTATGGCGGCAGCTCCAAGAGACCCAGTACTTC CASSLWRQLQETQYF
- TRBJ1-6 TRBV5-1 TRBD1 TGCGCCAGCAGCCCTCAGTCGGACAGGGAGTATTCACCCCTCCACTTT CASSPQSDREYSPLHF
- TRBJ2-5 TRBV27 TRBD1 TGTGCCAGCAGTTTTCGTCCGGACAGGGGGGAGACCCAGTACTTC CASSFRPDRGETQYF
- TRBJ1-1 TRBV23-1 - TGCGCCAGCTCCTACAGGCGCTACACTGAAGCTTTCTTT CASSYRRYTEAFF
- TRBJ1-5 TRBV12-3/TRBV12-4 TRBD1 TGTGCCAGCAGTCTGGGACAGGGGCAGCCCCAGCATTTT CASSLGQGQPQHF
- TRBJ2-1 TRBV6-4 - TGTGCCAGCTCGGGTTTTTTAGGGGATCACAATGAGCAGTTCTTC CASSGFLGDHNEQFF
- TRBJ1-1 TRBV7-9 - TGTGCCAGCAGCTTAGTTGGGGGAGGGGACACTGAAGCTTTCTTT CASSLVGGGDTEAFF
- TRBJ1-1 TRBV11-2 - TGTGCCAGCACCTTACACTTGGACACTGAAGCTTTCTTT CASTLHLDTEAFF
- TRBJ1-5 TRBV27 - TGTGCCAGCAGTTTAACAGGCAATCAGCCCCAGCATTTT CASSLTGNQPQHF
- TRBJ1-2 TRBV7-9 TRBD1 TGTGCCAGCAGCGTGACAGGGGATGGCTACACCTTC CASSVTGDGYTF
- TRBJ1-2 TRBV18 TRBD1 TGTGCCAGCTCTCCCCTAACGACAGGGTATGACTATGGCTACACCTTC CASSPLTTGYDYGYTF
- TRBJ2-7 TRBV12-3/TRBV12-4 - TGTGCCAGCAGCCAAACCAGCTACGAGCAGTACTTC CASSQTSYEQYF
- TRBJ1-1 TRBV18 - TGTGCCAGCTCACCGATTAGCCAGGGGCTGCCGAACACTGAAGCTTTCTTT CASSPISQGLPNTEAFF